Listed below are T cell receptor beta chains from one sample, sequenced in a study of blood T cell repertoires in COVID-19. Clones were sequenced by immunoSEQ multiplex PCR, and TCRdb holds only the in-frame ones, with some missing. The table lists hundreds of thousands of clones, over 70% of them singletons, with under 30% in the top ten. Sequencing input: peripheral blood. The receptors shown here come from a middle-aged man with acute or convalescent COVID-19. The CDR3 runs from the conserved cysteine through the conserved F or W. The D gene is left open where the match is weak. A row's size may be missing; if present it is once, few, many or a size class.

d_gene | abundance | j_gene | v_gene | CDR3aa | CDR3nt
TRBD2 | few | TRBJ2-7 | TRBV7-2 | CASSPGLAGVHEQYF | TGTGCCAGCTCCCCTGGACTAGCGGGAGTCCACGAGCAGTACTTC
TRBD1 | . | TRBJ1-1 | TRBV10-3 | CAISAGQGNTEAFF | TGTGCCATCAGCGCAGGACAGGGGAACACTGAAGCTTTCTTT
. | . | TRBJ1-2 | TRBV7-9 | CASSLGRGTNYGYTF | TGTGCCAGCAGCTTAGGCAGGGGTACTAACTATGGCTACACCTTC
. | few | TRBJ1-2 | TRBV2 | CASSPRGSYGYTF | TGTGCCAGCAGTCCCAGGGGATCCTATGGCTACACCTTC
TRBD1 | . | TRBJ1-1 | TRBV18 | CASSPPGQSREAFF | TGTGCCAGCTCACCGCCGGGACAGAGTCGCGAAGCTTTCTTT
. | . | TRBJ1-3 | TRBV7-2 | CASSFSLGQNTIYF | TGTGCCAGCAGCTTCAGCCTTGGGCAAAACACCATATATTTT
. | . | TRBJ1-1 | TRBV10-3 | CAISGERETEAFF | TGTGCCATCAGTGGGGAGAGGGAGACTGAAGCTTTCTTT
. | . | TRBJ2-4 | TRBV5-1 | CASSITSSLAKNIQYF | TGCGCCAGCAGCATCACTAGCTCGCTAGCCAAAAACATTCAGTACTTC
. | . | TRBJ2-7 | TRBV5-1 | CASSFGHASYEQYF | TGCGCCAGCAGTTTCGGACATGCCAGTTACGAGCAGTACTTC
. | once | TRBJ1-2 | TRBV3-1/TRBV3-2 | CASSQGSGYTF | TGTGCCAGCAGCCAGGGCAGTGGCTACACCTTC
. | . | TRBJ1-2 | TRBV7-8 | CASSGGAGNGYTF | TGTGCCAGCAGCGGGGGGGCAGGGAACGGCTACACCTTC
TRBD1 | . | TRBJ2-7 | TRBV7-8 | CASSLTNRGYEQYF | TGTGCCAGCAGCTTAACGAACAGGGGCTACGAGCAGTACTTC
. | . | TRBJ1-2 | TRBV9 | CASRQQGGGYTF | TGTGCCAGCAGACAGCAGGGAGGCGGCTACACCTTC
. | . | TRBJ1-3 | TRBV9 | CASSVALGHNLLPGNTIYF | TGTGCCAGCAGCGTAGCTTTAGGACACAATCTTCTGCCTGGAAACACCATATATTTT
. | . | TRBJ1-2 | TRBV1 | CTSSRVFLWGHYGYTF | TGCACCAGCAGCCGAGTCTTTCTTTGGGGCCACTATGGCTACACCTTC
. | . | TRBJ1-2 | TRBV3-1/TRBV3-2 | CASSHRGASNYGYTF | TGTGCCAGCAGCCATCGGGGGGCGTCTAACTATGGCTACACCTTC
TRBD2 | . | TRBJ2-7 | TRBV28 | CASTRTSGFSYEQYF | TGTGCCAGCACCCGGACTAGCGGGTTCTCCTACGAGCAGTACTTC
TRBD1 | . | TRBJ1-3 | TRBV5-6 | CASSLEGRGDSGNTIYF | TGTGCCAGCAGCTTGGAGGGCAGGGGGGACTCTGGAAACACCATATATTTT
. | . | TRBJ2-3 | TRBV9 | CASSVEGEGDTQYF | TGTGCCAGCAGCGTAGAGGGGGAGGGTGATACGCAGTATTTT
. | few | TRBJ1-5 | TRBV19 | CASSTSTVGQPQHF | TGTGCCAGTAGTACCTCGACAGTGGGACAGCCCCAGCATTTT
. | . | TRBJ1-1 | TRBV21-1 | CASLTEAFF | TGTGCCAGCCTCACTGAAGCTTTCTTT
. | few | TRBJ2-2 | TRBV14 | CASSHLSRTNTGELFF | TGTGCCAGCAGCCATCTAAGCAGGACAAACACCGGGGAGCTGTTTTTT
. | . | TRBJ1-2 | TRBV6-2/TRBV6-3 | CASSFSGPGYGYTF | TGTGCCAGCAGTTTTTCAGGCCCTGGCTATGGCTACACCTTC
. | few | TRBJ2-5 | TRBV7-9 | CASSTPVGPEETQYF | TGTGCCAGCAGCACACCGGTGGGGCCCGAGGAGACCCAGTACTTC
TRBD1 | . | TRBJ1-5 | TRBV19 | CASSIGQGGFSVNQPQHF | TGTGCCAGTAGTATAGGGCAGGGGGGTTTTAGCGTCAATCAGCCCCAGCATTTT
TRBD2 | . | TRBJ2-1 | TRBV3-1/TRBV3-2 | CASSHSASGTFEQFF | TGTGCCAGCAGCCACTCGGCTAGCGGGACCTTTGAGCAGTTCTTC
. | . | TRBJ2-7 | TRBV2 | CASSEIRNTPGEQYF | TGTGCCAGCAGTGAGATCAGAAACACACCGGGCGAGCAGTACTTC
. | . | TRBJ1-1 | TRBV7-2 | CASSLGGFAEAFF | TGTGCCAGCAGCTTAGGAGGATTTGCTGAAGCTTTCTTT
TRBD1 | . | TRBJ1-1 | TRBV3-1/TRBV3-2 | CASSPDRGPEAFF | TGTGCCAGCAGCCCCGACAGGGGGCCGGAAGCTTTCTTT
TRBD1 | . | TRBJ2-1 | TRBV24-1 | CATSDQARGLYNEQFF | TGTGCCACCAGTGACCAAGCTAGGGGGCTATACAATGAGCAGTTCTTC
TRBD1 | . | TRBJ2-5 | TRBV6-1 | CASSDPRTGLTETQYF | TGTGCCAGCAGTGATCCCCGGACAGGTCTAACGGAGACCCAGTACTTC
. | . | TRBJ2-5 | TRBV28 | CASSLKRAETQYF | TGTGCCAGCAGTTTAAAAAGAGCCGAGACCCAGTACTTC
. | . | TRBJ1-5 | TRBV7-8 | CASSPDLPNQPQHF | TGTGCCAGCAGCCCAGACTTACCCAATCAGCCCCAGCATTTT
. | . | TRBJ1-1 | TRBV6-5 | CASSYGRQANTEAFF | TGTGCCAGCAGTTACGGGAGACAGGCCAACACTGAAGCTTTCTTT
TRBD2 | . | TRBJ2-1 | TRBV4-1 | CASSQDKGLAGLGNEQFF | TGCGCCAGCAGCCAAGATAAGGGACTAGCGGGATTAGGTAATGAGCAGTTCTTC
. | . | TRBJ1-3 | TRBV3-1/TRBV3-2 | CASSQDHRSGNTIYF | TGTGCCAGCAGCCAAGACCACCGGTCTGGAAACACCATATATTTT
TRBD1 | . | TRBJ1-1 | TRBV4-2 | CASSQDPNRGRKAFF | TGTGCCAGCAGCCAAGATCCGAACAGGGGGCGGAAAGCTTTCTTT
TRBD1 | . | TRBJ2-2 | TRBV5-1 | CASGPTGANTGELFF | TGCGCCAGCGGTCCTACAGGGGCGAACACCGGGGAGCTGTTTTTT
. | few | TRBJ2-7 | TRBV9 | CASSVEGGGGAGGKQYF | TGTGCCAGCAGCGTAGAGGGAGGTGGGGGGGCAGGTGGTAAGCAGTACTTC
TRBD1 | . | TRBJ1-2 | TRBV5-1 | CASIEEGAEYGYTF | TGCGCCAGCATCGAGGAGGGGGCAGAATATGGCTACACCTTC
TRBD2 | . | TRBJ2-5 | TRBV29-1 | CSVGTIQETQYF | TGCAGCGTAGGGACTATACAAGAGACCCAGTACTTC
. | . | TRBJ2-4 | TRBV27 | CASSPYMNRVIQYF | TGTGCCAGCAGTCCGTATATGAATCGGGTCATTCAGTACTTC
. | . | TRBJ1-2 | TRBV5-5 | CASSLERDYGYTF | TGTGCCAGCAGCTTGGAGAGGGACTATGGCTACACCTTC
TRBD1 | few | TRBJ2-3 | TRBV6-1 | CASSEFRGTDTQYF | TGTGCCAGCAGTGAATTCAGGGGGACAGATACGCAGTATTTT
. | . | TRBJ1-1 | TRBV29-1 | CSHAGGTEAFF | TGCAGCCACGCAGGAGGGACTGAAGCTTTCTTT
TRBD2 | once | TRBJ2-1 | TRBV7-8 | CASSWPRRGVSYNEQFF | TGTGCCAGCAGTTGGCCGAGGCGGGGGGTCTCCTACAATGAGCAGTTCTTC
. | . | TRBJ1-1 | TRBV7-2 | CASSPHVGIGAFF | TGTGCCAGCAGCCCGCACGTCGGTATTGGAGCTTTCTTT
TRBD1 | . | TRBJ1-1 | TRBV29-1 | CSAWDRRPNTEAFF | TGCAGCGCTTGGGACAGGAGACCGAACACTGAAGCTTTCTTT
. | . | TRBJ1-6 | TRBV19 | CASSPVRSNSPLHF | TGTGCCAGTAGTCCGGTGCGAAGTAATTCACCCCTCCACTTT
TRBD2 | . | TRBJ2-1 | TRBV5-4 | CASSLRLAGANEQFF | TGTGCCAGCAGCTTGAGGCTAGCGGGAGCCAATGAGCAGTTCTTC
. | once | TRBJ1-2 | TRBV19 | CASSMKGPAGPRGYGYTF | TGTGCCAGTAGTATGAAGGGCCCGGCAGGCCCTCGGGGCTATGGCTACACCTTC
. | . | TRBJ2-7 | TRBV6-4 | CASAWGDGYEQYF | TGTGCCAGCGCCTGGGGAGACGGCTACGAGCAGTACTTC
. | . | TRBJ1-1 | TRBV7-2 | CASSPHGGGTEAFF | TGTGCCAGCAGCCCGCACGGGGGTGGGACTGAAGCTTTCTTT
TRBD1 | . | TRBJ2-7 | TRBV4-1 | CASSHLNRGLYEQYF | TGCGCCAGCAGCCATTTAAACAGGGGGCTCTACGAGCAGTACTTC
. | . | TRBJ1-5 | TRBV7-6 | CASSPPGQPQHF | TGTGCCAGCAGCCCCCCCGGGCAGCCCCAGCATTTT